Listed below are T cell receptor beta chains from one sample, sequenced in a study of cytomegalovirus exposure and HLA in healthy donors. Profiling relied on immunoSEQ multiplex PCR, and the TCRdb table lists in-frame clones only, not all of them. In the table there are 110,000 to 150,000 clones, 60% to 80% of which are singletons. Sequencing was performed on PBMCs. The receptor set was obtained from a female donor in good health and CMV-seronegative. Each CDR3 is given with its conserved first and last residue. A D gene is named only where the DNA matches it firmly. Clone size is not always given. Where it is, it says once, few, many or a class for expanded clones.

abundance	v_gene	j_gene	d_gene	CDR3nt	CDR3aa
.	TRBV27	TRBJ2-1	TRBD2	TGTGCCAGCAGTTATAGCGGGGGGTCCTACAATGAGCAGTTCTTC	CASSYSGGSYNEQFF
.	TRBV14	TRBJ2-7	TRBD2	TGTGCCAGCAGCACCTCTAGCGGGGGGCCCTACGAGCAGTACTTC	CASSTSSGGPYEQYF
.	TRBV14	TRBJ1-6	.	TGTGCCAGCAGCCAAGACGCGGGCGTCGCAAATTCACCCCTCCACTTT	CASSQDAGVANSPLHF
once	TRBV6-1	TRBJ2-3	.	TGTGCCAGCACCCTTCTCGGTCATAGCACAGATACGCAGTATTTT	CASTLLGHSTDTQYF
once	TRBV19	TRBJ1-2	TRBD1	TGTGCCAGTAGTACCGGACAGGGTCGAGGCTACACCTTC	CASSTGQGRGYTF
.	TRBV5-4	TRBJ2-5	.	TGTGCCAGCAGCTCCCCGCGGGGAGTAAAGACCCAGTACTTC	CASSSPRGVKTQYF
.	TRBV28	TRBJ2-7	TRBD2	TGTGCCAGCATTGACGGGCGGGGGCTAGCGGGGGGGCAGCAGTACTTC	CASIDGRGLAGGQQYF
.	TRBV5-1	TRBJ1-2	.	TGCGCCAGCAGCCAACAGACCCCCGCGGGCCCCCCCGCTAACTATGGCTACACCTTC	CASSQQTPAGPPANYGYTF
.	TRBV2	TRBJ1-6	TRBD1	TGTGCCAGCAGTTTACAGGGGAGCTCCTATAATTCACCCCTCCACTTT	CASSLQGSSYNSPLHF
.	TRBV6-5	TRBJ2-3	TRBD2	TGTGCCAGCAGTTGGCTAGCGGGGGGGGGAGGGGATACGCAGTATTTT	CASSWLAGGGGDTQYF
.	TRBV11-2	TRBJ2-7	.	TGTGCCAGCAGCGTAGGGGCCGGGGGGCGCCTTTGCGAGCAGTACTTC	CASSVGAGGRLCEQYF
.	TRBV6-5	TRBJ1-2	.	TGTGCCAGCACCTCGTCCCGGGGGTCCTATGGCTACACCTTC	CASTSSRGSYGYTF
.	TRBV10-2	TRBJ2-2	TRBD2	TGCGCCAGCAGTGATCCAATTACTAGCGGGAGGGTCGCCGGGGAGCTGTTTTTT	CASSDPITSGRVAGELFF
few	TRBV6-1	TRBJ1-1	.	TGTGCCAGCATGGGAGACAGGCGTGAAGCTTTCTTT	CASMGDRREAFF
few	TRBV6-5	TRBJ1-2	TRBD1	TGTGCCAGCAGTTACGAGGGGACAGGGGACGGCTACACCTTC	CASSYEGTGDGYTF
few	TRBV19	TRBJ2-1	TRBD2	TGTGCCAGTAGGACCAGGGAGGGCTCCTACAATGAGCAGTTCTTC	CASRTREGSYNEQFF
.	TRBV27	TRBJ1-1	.	TGTGCCAGCAGTTTAAACAGGGTGAACACTGAAGCTTTCTTT	CASSLNRVNTEAFF
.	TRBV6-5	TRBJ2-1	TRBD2	TGTGCCAGCAGTTATGGACTAGCGGGATCCTACAATGAGCAGTTCTTC	CASSYGLAGSYNEQFF
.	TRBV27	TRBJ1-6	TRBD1	TGTGCCAGCAGTTTATCGAACGGCAGGGGGCCTTATAATTCACCCCTCCACTTT	CASSLSNGRGPYNSPLHF
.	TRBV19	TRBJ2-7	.	TGTGCCAGTAGTTCGGCGGCGAGCTCCTACGAGCAGTACTTC	CASSSAASSYEQYF
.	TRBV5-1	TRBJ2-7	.	TGCGCCAGCAGACCAGGGGAGTACTACGAGCAGTACTTC	CASRPGEYYEQYF
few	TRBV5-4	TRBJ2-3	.	TGTGCCAGCAAAGCTCCAGGGAGGGATACGCAGTATTTT	CASKAPGRDTQYF
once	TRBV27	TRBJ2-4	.	TGTGCCAGCAGTTTCCCTAAAAACATTCAGTACTTC	CASSFPKNIQYF
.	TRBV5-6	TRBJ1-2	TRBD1	TGTGCCAGCAGCCAGGGACAGGGAATAGGAGGCTACACCTTC	CASSQGQGIGGYTF
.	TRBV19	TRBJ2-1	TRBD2	TGTGCCAGTAGTTCTACTAGCGGGATATACAATGAGCAGTTCTTC	CASSSTSGIYNEQFF
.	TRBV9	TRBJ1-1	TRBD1	TGTGCCAGCAGCTTCCTCGACAGGGCCACTGAAGCTTTCTTT	CASSFLDRATEAFF
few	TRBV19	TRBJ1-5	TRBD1	TGTGCCAGTAGCCCTTCCGGACAGGGGATTTGGAATCAGCCCCAGCATTTT	CASSPSGQGIWNQPQHF